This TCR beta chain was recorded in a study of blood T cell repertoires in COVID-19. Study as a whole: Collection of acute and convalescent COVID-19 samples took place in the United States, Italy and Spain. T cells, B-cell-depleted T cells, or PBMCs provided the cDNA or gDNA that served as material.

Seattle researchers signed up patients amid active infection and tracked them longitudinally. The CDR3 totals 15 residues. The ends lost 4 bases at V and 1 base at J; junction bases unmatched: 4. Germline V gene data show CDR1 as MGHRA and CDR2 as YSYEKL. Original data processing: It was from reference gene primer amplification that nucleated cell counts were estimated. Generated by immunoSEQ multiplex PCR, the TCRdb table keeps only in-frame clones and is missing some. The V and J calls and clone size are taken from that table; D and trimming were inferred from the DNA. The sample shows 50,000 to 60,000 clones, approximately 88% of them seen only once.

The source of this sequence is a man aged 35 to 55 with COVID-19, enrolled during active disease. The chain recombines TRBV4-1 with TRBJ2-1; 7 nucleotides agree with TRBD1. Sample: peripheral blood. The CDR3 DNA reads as TGCGCCAGCAGCCCCCGACAGGGTTCCTACAATGAGCAGTTCTTC. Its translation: CASSPRQGSYNEQFF.